The table lists the clone carrying this T cell receptor beta chain with a count of one. The sample is drawn from a study of blood T cell repertoires in COVID-19. Across the study: Sources were T cells, B-cell-depleted T cells, or PBMCs; the material itself was cDNA or gDNA.

Per germline, CDR1 KGHSH and CDR2 LQKENI. Deletions cut 3 bases from V and 3 bases from J, with 9 bases between. This CDR3 region has 14 residues. Repertoires were generated with immunoSEQ multiplex PCR, while TCRdb's copy carries only in-frame clones and drops some. The data hold roughly 300,000 clones, with roughly four fifths observed a single time. Specimen: peripheral blood. The chain carries TRBV18 and TRBJ1-5; possible D gene TRBD1, 6 bases. The TCR comes from a woman in her 50s who had recovered from COVID-19. CDR3 region: CASSPTGNNQPQHF. In DNA form, the CDR3 reads TGTGCCAGCTCACCCACAGGGAACAATCAGCCCCAGCATTTT.